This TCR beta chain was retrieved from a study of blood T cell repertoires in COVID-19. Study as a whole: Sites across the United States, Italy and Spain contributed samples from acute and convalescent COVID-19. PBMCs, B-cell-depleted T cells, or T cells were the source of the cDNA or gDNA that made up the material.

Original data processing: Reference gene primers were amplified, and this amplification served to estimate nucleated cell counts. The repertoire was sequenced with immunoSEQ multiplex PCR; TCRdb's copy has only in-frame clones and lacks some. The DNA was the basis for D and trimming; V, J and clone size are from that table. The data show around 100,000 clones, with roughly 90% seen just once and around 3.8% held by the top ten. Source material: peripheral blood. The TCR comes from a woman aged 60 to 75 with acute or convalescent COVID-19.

CDR3 sequence reads: CASSGGGVGGDYEQYF. Written as DNA, the CDR3 is TGTGCCAGCAGCGGGGGGGGTGTGGGCGGAGACTACGAGCAGTACTTC. The chain combines TRBV7-2 with TRBJ2-7, with 7 bases identical to TRBD2. V lost 5 bases, J lost 3 bases, and 13 bases stayed unmatched. CDR3 length: 16 residues. From germline, CDR1 is SGHTA and CDR2 FQGNSA.